The 10 T cell receptor beta chains listed next were all sequenced from one sample in a study of blood T cell repertoires in COVID-19. Using immunoSEQ multiplex PCR, the repertoire was profiled, and TCRdb retains in-frame clones only, with some absent. The data contain 250,000 to 400,000 clones, roughly 90% of them singletons. The sample comprised peripheral blood. The receptors originated from a woman under 40 with COVID-19, enrolled during active disease.

CDR3 loop: CSVELEVPYTIYF. The CDR3 region has the DNA TGCAGCGTTGAACTCGAGGTTCCGTACACCATATATTTT. This chain uses TRBV29-1 with TRBJ1-3; no clear D. Per germline, CDR1 SQVTM and CDR2 ANQGSEA. V lost 2 bases to trimming and J lost 8 bases, with 13 bases between them. This CDR3 is 13 amino acids long.

The chain couples TRBV28 to TRBJ1-2, with 9 bases aligning to TRBD1. Germline loops: CDR1 MDHEN, CDR2 SYDVKM. V was pared by 6 bases and J by 8 bases, with 10 bases of the junction left unmatched. The CDR3 sequence is 14 residues long. The CDR3 DNA is TGTGCCAGCAGCAGTACAGGGGGCGCAAGGGGCTACACCTTC. Amino acids: CASSSTGGARGYTF.

The V and J genes are TRBV9 and TRBJ1-3; 10 bases fit TRBD1. J gave up 10 bases and V 2 bases, and 3 bases lay outside the gene matches. Germline V gene data show CDR1 as SGDLS and CDR2 as YYNGEE. The CDR3 covers 13 residues. The CDR3 loop is CASSVRDRGTIYF. The CDR3 DNA sequence: TGTGCCAGCAGCGTCCGGGACAGGGGAACCATATATTTT. The full variable domain, with the rest looked up from reference TRBV9 and TRBJ1-3, is DSGVTQTPKHLITATGQRVTLRCSPRSGDLSVYWYQQSLDQGLQFLIQYYNGEERAKGNILERFSAQQFPDLHSELNLSSLELGDSALYFCASSVRDRGTIYFGEGSWLTVV.

On this clone itself: The sample carries other DNA sequences with the same CDR3. The V call is TRBV27, the J call TRBJ1-2; TRBD1 is a possible D gene (6 bases). The CDR3 is made up of 14 amino acids. Germline V lookup: CDR1 MNHEY, CDR2 SMNVEV (reference sequence). V dropped 5 bases and J dropped 2 bases, with 12 bases sitting between them. The CDR3 loop reads CASSPRTENYGYTF. CDR3 nucleotide sequence: TGTGCCAGCAGTCCACGGACAGAAAACTATGGCTACACCTTC.

This chain uses TRBV9 with TRBJ1-5; D gene unclear. The length of the CDR3 is 17 residues. CDR1 and CDR2 from the germline V gene are SGDLS and YYNGEE. V was shortened by 8 bases and J by 0 bases, with 21 bases between the two germline ends. This CDR3 is CARGNRPITNSNQPQHF. The DNA for the CDR3 is TGTGCCAGGGGCAACCGACCGATTACCAATAGCAATCAGCCCCAGCATTTT.

This chain uses TRBV5-4 with TRBJ2-7; TRBD2 aligns across 8 bases. Germline V gene data show CDR1 as SGHNT and CDR2 as YYREEE (reference sequence). The CDR3 runs to 14 residues. Losses at the gene ends were 3 bases for V and 1 base for J; bases not matched to a gene: 3. In DNA form, the CDR3 reads TGTGCCAGCAGCTCGGGAGGGGGGTCCTACGAGCAGTACTTC. Its protein is CASSSGGGSYEQYF.

The rearrangement links TRBV3-1 (or the pseudogene TRBV3-2) to TRBJ1-6, with D unclear. With 1 base removed from V and 7 bases from J, the gap between germline ends came to 8 bases. This CDR3 has 14 residues. Germline lookup yields CDR1 LGHDT and CDR2 YNNKEL (reference sequence). The CDR3 bases are TGTGCCAGCAGCCAAGGTCGAGGGAATTCACCCCTCCACTTT. Its translation is CASSQGRGNSPLHF.

Only a few counts were recorded for this clone. The chain couples TRBV5-1 to TRBJ2-1, with 9 bases lining up with TRBD1. In germline, CDR1 is SGHRS, CDR2 YFSETQ. V lost 0 bases and J lost 15; bases outside the gene matches: 13. This CDR3 spans 15 amino acids. In DNA, the CDR3 is TGCGCCAGCAGCTTGGATCTGGGACAGGGCTCTTTAAGGTTCTTC. It specifies CASSLDLGQGSLRFF.

The chain uses TRBV18 and TRBJ1-4; D not resolved. The CDR3 spans 14 residues. Trimming took 3 bases from V and 8 from J, leaving 13 bases between them. Germline values: CDR1 KGHSH, CDR2 LQKENI. CDR3 DNA sequence: TGTGCCAGCTCACCGGGCCTAGGAGGGGAAAAACTGTTTTTT. Translation gives CASSPGLGGEKLFF.

The V call is TRBV28, the J call TRBJ1-2; 11 bases map to TRBD1. Per the germline V gene, CDR1 is MDHEN and CDR2 is SYDVKM. The CDR3 runs to 15 residues. Losses at the gene ends were 5 bases for V and 5 bases for J; bases not matched to a gene: 7. CDR3 amino acids: CASSGPGQGGYGYTF. CDR3 nucleotides: TGTGCCAGCAGTGGGCCGGGACAGGGGGGATATGGCTACACCTTC.